This T cell receptor beta chain was observed in a study of control samples from healthy donors and cancer patients. Sequenced by immunoSEQ multiplex PCR; TCRdb stores in-frame clones only, minus some. The data contain over 150,000 clones, roughly 89% of them seen just once; the ten biggest clones take up roughly 1.5%. This clone was counted once. Germline values: CDR1 ENHRY, CDR2 SYGVKD. The CDR3 spans 14 residues. Trimming stripped 0 bases from V and 0 bases from J, with 6 bases between. This clonotype was obtained from a woman aged 45 to 65 in good health. The V and J genes are TRBV10-3 and TRBJ2-7, with D unresolved. Sequencing was done on a sample of blood. For the CDR3, the DNA is TGTGCCATCAGTGAGTCGGGATTCTCCTACGAGCAGTACTTC. This translates into CAISESGFSYEQYF.